A selection of T cell receptor beta chains follows, all from one sample in a study of cytomegalovirus exposure and HLA in healthy donors. Sequencing used immunoSEQ multiplex PCR; TCRdb keeps in-frame clones, though not all of them. The sample has approximately 100,000 clones; 70% to 85% are singletons. The source material was PBMCs. The receptors shown here come from a boy younger than 18 in good health and CMV-seronegative. CDR3s include the opening cysteine and the closing phenylalanine or tryptophan. The D gene is left open where the match is weak. A clone size is listed for some rows: how often the clone was seen (once, few, many), or a class if it is expanded.

clone_size d_call j_call v_call cdr3_aa cdr3_nt
NA NA TRBJ1-5 TRBV19 CASSRGVEQPQHF TGTGCCAGTAGTCGGGGGGTTGAGCAGCCCCAGCATTTT
NA TRBD2 TRBJ2-3 TRBV28 CASSLGLASGTDTQYF TGTGCCAGCAGTCTAGGACTAGCCTCAGGCACAGATACGCAGTATTTT
NA NA TRBJ2-5 TRBV6-5 CASQGQETQYF TGTGCCAGCCAGGGCCAGGAGACCCAGTACTTC
NA NA TRBJ2-1 TRBV7-2 CASSKVVREGPFYYNEQFF TGTGCCAGCAGCAAGGTAGTGAGGGAAGGCCCGTTTTACTACAATGAGCAGTTCTTC
NA TRBD1 TRBJ1-2 TRBV10-3 CAISEEGTGYYGYTF TGTGCCATCAGTGAGGAGGGGACAGGGTACTATGGCTACACCTTC
NA NA TRBJ1-1 TRBV5-6 CASSSRGEGVEAFF TGTGCCAGCAGCTCAAGGGGGGAGGGGGTTGAAGCTTTCTTT
NA TRBD1 TRBJ2-7 TRBV10-3 CAISEGQVSYEQYF TGTGCCATCAGTGAGGGACAGGTCTCCTACGAGCAGTACTTC
NA TRBD1 TRBJ2-3 TRBV7-2 CASSPNPDRALWDTQYF TGTGCCAGCAGCCCTAATCCAGACAGGGCACTATGGGATACGCAGTATTTT
NA NA TRBJ2-5 TRBV14 CASSQTRTQYF TGTGCCAGCAGCCAGACTCGTACCCAGTACTTC
NA TRBD1 TRBJ1-1 TRBV2 CASNPTGVYATEAFF TGTGCCTCAAATCCGACAGGGGTATATGCCACTGAAGCTTTCTTT
NA TRBD2 TRBJ2-7 TRBV28 CASPPGGLGSSGRPLSYEQYF TGTGCCAGCCCCCCCGGGGGGCTAGGGTCTAGCGGGAGGCCTCTCTCCTACGAGCAGTACTTC
few NA TRBJ2-1 TRBV15 CATSSSKRPSSYNEQFF TGTGCCACCAGCAGTTCCAAGCGGCCTAGCTCCTACAATGAGCAGTTCTTC
NA TRBD1 TRBJ1-4 TRBV19 CASSQTGQNNEKLFF TGTGCCAGTAGCCAAACGGGACAGAATAATGAAAAACTGTTTTTT
NA NA TRBJ1-5 TRBV5-6 CASSLDPTAPQHF TGTGCCAGCAGCTTGGATCCAACCGCGCCTCAGCATTTT
NA NA TRBJ2-7 TRBV21-1 CASSMYRGAYYEQYF TGTGCCAGCAGCATGTACAGGGGGGCCTACTACGAGCAGTACTTC
NA NA TRBJ1-3 TRBV7-6 CASSLSRFGNTIYF TGTGCCAGCAGCTTAAGCCGTTTTGGAAACACCATATATTTT
few TRBD2 TRBJ2-1 TRBV10-3 CAISLAGDHNEQFF TGTGCCATCAGTTTGGCGGGAGACCACAATGAGCAGTTCTTC
NA NA TRBJ2-2 TRBV7-9 CASSSPLSGTGELFF TGTGCCAGCAGCTCCCCCCTGTCGGGGACCGGGGAGCTGTTTTTT
NA TRBD2 TRBJ2-3 TRBV5-1 CASSTELAGETDTQYF TGCGCCAGCAGCACGGAACTAGCGGGGGAGACAGATACGCAGTATTTT
NA NA TRBJ1-2 TRBV9 CASSVEGGYYGYTF TGTGCCAGCAGCGTAGAAGGAGGGTACTATGGCTACACCTTC
NA NA TRBJ1-6 TRBV19 CGRGSYNSPLHF TGTGGTAGGGGGTCCTATAATTCACCCCTCCACTTT
NA NA TRBJ2-7 TRBV29-1 CSVELDSSYEQYF TGCAGCGTTGAACTGGACAGCAGCTACGAGCAGTACTTC
few NA TRBJ2-7 TRBV2 CASSGLPGGDEQYF TGTGCCAGCAGTGGTTTGCCTGGGGGCGACGAGCAGTACTTC
NA TRBD1 TRBJ1-1 TRBV28 CASSLLPGTGMTEAFF TGTGCCAGCAGTTTATTGCCCGGGACAGGGATGACTGAAGCTTTCTTT
few TRBD2 TRBJ2-7 TRBV30 CAWSVLGGAYEQYF TGTGCCTGGAGTGTACTGGGAGGGGCCTACGAGCAGTACTTC
NA TRBD2 TRBJ2-7 TRBV19 CASRLNGASGSYEQYF TGTGCCAGTAGATTGAATGGGGCTAGCGGGAGTTACGAGCAGTACTTC
NA NA TRBJ1-5 TRBV6-1 CASSEGNRRRTYSNQPQHF TGTGCCAGCAGTGAAGGGAATAGACGGCGGACTTATAGCAATCAGCCCCAGCATTTT
NA TRBD1 TRBJ1-1 TRBV30 CAWRITGANTEAFF TGTGCCTGGAGGATAACAGGGGCGAACACTGAAGCTTTCTTT
NA TRBD1 TRBJ1-4 TRBV4-1 CASGLTGGNEKLFF TGCGCCAGCGGACTGACAGGGGGAAATGAAAAACTGTTTTTT
NA NA TRBJ2-2 TRBV5-1 CASTGQNTGELFF TGCGCCAGCACAGGACAGAATACCGGGGAGCTGTTTTTT
NA NA TRBJ2-2 TRBV2 CASSDRGTGELFF TGTGCCAGCAGTGACAGGGGCACCGGGGAGCTGTTTTTT
NA NA TRBJ2-5 TRBV2 CASSDREETQYF TGTGCCAGCAGTGACAGGGAAGAGACCCAGTACTTC
NA TRBD1 TRBJ1-4 TRBV27 CASSLAGGEKLFF TGTGCCAGCAGTTTGGCAGGGGGTGAAAAACTGTTTTTT